Following are 19 T cell receptor beta chains from one sample sequenced in a study of neurological immune-mediated disorders (dated by TCRdb to about 2019). Receptor amplification or capture employed 5' RACE. Instrument on record: Illumina HiSeq 2500. Clones were called with MiXCR by TCRdb after fastp trimmed the public reads at Q25, and only in-frame beta chains were retained. Every distinct CDR3 protein forms one entry, paired with its most common genes and DNA. Here the sample has 80,000 to 85,000 distinct CDR3 sequences; 2.5% to 3% occur a single time. 0.9% to 1.4% of the sample goes to the ten largest clones. The sample consisted of PBMCs. The receptors originated from a woman between 25 and 40 years old with multiple sclerosis.

This clonotype was detected many times. The chain joins TRBV20-1 to TRBJ1-1, with D possibly matching TRBD1 (6 bases). Germline values: CDR1 DFQATT, CDR2 SNEGSKA (reference sequence). This CDR3 has 16 residues. V was pared by 6 bases and J by 7 bases, with 27 bases between. CDR3 region: CSAWARGGGILYEAFF. CDR3 nucleotides: TGCAGTGCCTGGGCTCGGGGTGGGGGCATACTTTATGAAGCTTTCTTT.

This clonotype was recorded many times. The CDR3 DNA reads TGTGCCAGCAGTTCCGCCGGGACAATCGGCTACACCTTC. Encoded protein: CASSSAGTIGYTF. The chain carries TRBV27 and TRBJ1-2, with D possibly matching TRBD1 (6 bases). This CDR3 has 13 residues. From germline, CDR1 is MNHEY and CDR2 SMNVEV (reference sequence). V lost 4 bases, J lost 8 bases, and 14 bases lay in between.

This clonotype was recorded at least ten times. This rearrangement joins TRBV7-2 to TRBJ2-3, with 7 bases lining up with TRBD2. The CDR3 has 16 residues. Germline V gene data show CDR1 as SGHTA and CDR2 as FQGNSA. V dropped 4 bases and J dropped 1; count of bases not matched to a gene: 8. The CDR3 DNA reads TGTGCCAGCAGCTCGCGGGGGTTTTGGGGCACAGATACGCAGTATTTT. It encodes CASSSRGFWGTDTQYF.

This clonotype appeared many times. This rearrangement joins TRBV5-5 to TRBJ2-1; D could derive from TRBD1 or TRBD2 (5 bases each). CDR3 length equals 12 residues. Trimming left V 4 bases short and J 10 bases short, with 12 bases between. Germline V gives CDR1 SGHKS, CDR2 YYEKEE (reference sequence). Written as DNA, the CDR3 is TGTGCCAGCAGCACAACAGGAGGCGAGCAGTTCTTC. Its protein is CASSTTGGEQFF. Full variable domain (outside the CDR3, taken from reference TRBV5-5 and TRBJ2-1): DAGVTQSPTHLIKTRGQQVTLRCSPISGHKSVSWYQQVLGQGPQFIFQYYEKEERGRGNFPDRFSARQFPNYSSELNVNALLLGDSALYLCASSTTGGEQFFGPGTRLTVL.

This clonotype appeared many times. V and J are TRBV5-1 and TRBJ2-2; 7 nucleotides match TRBD2. The germline CDR1 and CDR2 sequences are SGHRS and YFSETQ. J was trimmed by 0 bases and V by 2 bases; bases with no gene match: 4. This CDR3 comprises 16 residues. As DNA, the CDR3 is TGCGCCAGCAGCTTACGTAGCGGGTCGAACACCGGGGAGCTGTTTTTT. Protein: CASSLRSGSNTGELFF. The full variable domain, in which reference TRBV5-1 and TRBJ2-2 provide the parts outside the CDR3, is KAGVTQTPRYLIKTRGQQVTLSCSPISGHRSVSWYQQTPGQGLQFLFEYFSETQRNKGNFPGRFSGRQFSNSRSEMNVSTLELGDSALYLCASSLRSGSNTGELFFGEGSRLTVL.

This clonotype was recorded at least ten times. The CDR3 spells CSARGWRGTYEQYF. DNA for the CDR3: TGCAGTGCTAGAGGTTGGCGGGGAACCTACGAGCAGTACTTC. V gene TRBV20-1 combines with J gene TRBJ2-7; possibly TRBD2 for D (6 bases). The CDR3 runs 14 residues. V was shortened by 1 base and J by 2 bases, with 12 bases between the two germline ends. From germline, CDR1 is DFQATT and CDR2 SNEGSKA (reference sequence).

The V gene is TRBV6-2 or TRBV6-3, the J gene TRBJ2-1, with 10 positions matching TRBD2. This CDR3 has 14 residues. The V gene's germline CDR1 is MNHEY and CDR2 SVGEGT. V shed 6 bases and J 13 bases; nucleotides not matched to a gene: 12. CDR3: CASRTSGLRGDQFF. CDR3 sequence (DNA): TGTGCCAGCAGGACTAGCGGGCTAAGGGGTGATCAGTTCTTC.

This clonotype was seen at least ten times. The CDR3 nucleotides read TGTGCCAGCAGCTACTCAGACAGGGGGAGTACCTTC. The encoded protein is CASSYSDRGSTF. The chain uses TRBV7-9 and TRBJ1-2, with 9 bases that match TRBD1. The germline V gene has CDR1 SEHNR and CDR2 FQNEAQ (reference sequence). The CDR3 extends over 12 amino acids. Trimming cost V 4 bases and J 14 bases; bases outside gene matches: 8.

Ten or more counts support this clonotype. The V call is TRBV15, the J call TRBJ1-5; D remains unclear. CDR1 LNHNV and CDR2 YYDKDF come from the germline V gene (reference sequence). Deletions cut 2 bases from V and 6 bases from J, with 8 bases between. This CDR3 has 13 residues. CDR3 nucleotide sequence: TGTGCCACCAGCAGACAGAAACTTCAGCCCCAGCATTTT. Its translation is CATSRQKLQPQHF.

This clonotype occurred many times. The chain carries TRBV5-1 and TRBJ2-1; D possibly corresponds to TRBD2 (5 bases). Trimming removed 2 bases from V and 4 bases from J, with 16 bases in between. Germline V gives CDR1 SGHRS, CDR2 YFSETQ. The CDR3 contains 16 residues. The CDR3 loop reads CASSFAPGSTYNEQFF. The CDR3 DNA reads TGCGCCAGCAGCTTTGCACCGGGGTCGACATACAATGAGCAGTTCTTC.

The table lists this clonotype with many counts. This rearrangement joins TRBV4-3 to TRBJ2-2, with TRBD2 as a possible D gene (5 bases). The CDR3 sequence is 15 residues long. CDR1 LGHNA and CDR2 YSLEER come from the germline V gene. V was clipped by 0 bases and J by 6 bases, with 11 bases between them. The CDR3 DNA sequence: TGCGCCAGCAGCCAAGAAGAGGGAGACCCCGGGGAGCTGTTTTTT. It specifies CASSQEEGDPGELFF.

This clonotype was detected ten times or more. The chain joins TRBV20-1 to TRBJ2-7; 8 nucleotides align to TRBD2. This CDR3 has 16 amino acids. J gave up 3 bases and V 6 bases, and 16 bases lay outside the gene matches. Looked up from germline, CDR1 is DFQATT and CDR2 is SNEGSKA (reference sequence). The CDR3 bases are TGCAGTGCGAGCACCCCCGGCCTAGCGGGCCGCTACGAGCAGTACTTC. This translates into CSASTPGLAGRYEQYF.

This clonotype was seen many times. This chain joins TRBV6-6 and TRBJ1-2, with 8 bases matching TRBD1. V lost 2 bases, J lost 1 base, and 6 bases stayed unmatched. Germline V gene sequence: CDR1 MNHNY, CDR2 SVGAGI (reference sequence). The CDR3 sequence is 16 residues long. The CDR3 nucleotides are TGTGCCAGCAGTTACCTTGACAGGGGTAATAACTATGGCTACACCTTC. Residues: CASSYLDRGNNYGYTF.

This clonotype was recorded at least ten times. This chain links TRBV7-9 with TRBJ2-1; D uncertain. This CDR3 has 14 residues. V gave up 1 base and J gave up 8 bases, with 12 bases separating them. The germline CDR1 and CDR2 sequences are SEHNR and FQNEAQ (reference sequence). The CDR3 is CASSLDTDGDEQFF. CDR3 nucleotide sequence: TGTGCCAGCAGCTTAGACACGGATGGCGATGAGCAGTTCTTC.

This clonotype showed up many times. The V call is TRBV5-1, the J call TRBJ2-1, with unresolved D. There are 15 residues in the CDR3. The V and J ends lost 1 base and 5 bases respectively, with 13 bases between them. Germline CDR1 reads SGHRS; CDR2 reads YFSETQ. The CDR3 protein is CASSLIGPPDNEQFF. CDR3 nucleotide sequence: TGCGCCAGCAGCTTGATCGGACCCCCGGACAATGAGCAGTTCTTC. Together with reference TRBV5-1 and TRBJ2-1, the CDR3 gives the full variable domain: KAGVTQTPRYLIKTRGQQVTLSCSPISGHRSVSWYQQTPGQGLQFLFEYFSETQRNKGNFPGRFSGRQFSNSRSEMNVSTLELGDSALYLCASSLIGPPDNEQFFGPGTRLTVL.

Ten or more counts support this clonotype. The J gene is TRBJ1-1, the V gene TRBV20-1, with D perhaps TRBD1 (5 bases). The V gene's germline CDR1 is DFQATT and CDR2 SNEGSKA (reference sequence). The CDR3 contains 12 residues. V gave up 3 bases and J gave up 7 bases, with 12 bases separating them. CDR3 protein: CSAREGYGEAFF. DNA of the CDR3: TGCAGTGCTAGGGAGGGGTATGGTGAAGCTTTCTTT.

The table lists this clonotype with many counts. J is TRBJ2-1 and V is TRBV12-3 or TRBV12-4, with D hard to call. CDR3 size: 16 residues. Trimming removed 5 bases from V and 0 bases from J, with 14 bases in between. CDR3 in DNA: TGTGCCAGCAGTCTAACGACGGGTGCCTCCTACAATGAGCAGTTCTTC. Its translation: CASSLTTGASYNEQFF.

The table lists this clonotype with many counts. V usage is TRBV3-1 and J usage is TRBJ1-1; weak D call: TRBD1 (6 bases). Trimming removed 4 bases from V and 12 bases from J, with 18 bases in between. The CDR3 runs 13 residues. Germline V gene sequence: CDR1 LGHDT, CDR2 YNNKEL (reference sequence). CDR3 region: CASSLAQGRVTFF. The CDR3 nucleotides read TGTGCCAGCAGCCTCGCACAGGGTCGGGTGACTTTCTTT.

This clonotype was seen ten or more times. This rearrangement joins TRBV29-1 to TRBJ2-2, with a weak D call TRBD2 (6 bases). Trimming shortened V by 3 bases and J by 6 bases, and 11 bases separated the two germline ends. CDR1 is SQVTM, CDR2 ANQGSEA, per germline. CDR3 length: 13 amino acids. The CDR3 DNA is TGCAGCGTTGATTCCGGGAGCGCCGGGGAGCTGTTTTTT. The encoded protein is CSVDSGSAGELFF.